This T cell receptor (beta chain) was recovered during a study of blood T cell repertoires in COVID-19. Study in general: There were acute and convalescent COVID-19 samples, and they came from the United States, Italy and Spain. Sample material is recorded as cDNA or gDNA derived from T cells, B-cell-depleted T cells, or PBMCs.

This clone was seen more than once but under ten times. How the authors handled the data: Reference gene primer amplification gave nucleated cell count estimates. Repertoires were generated with immunoSEQ multiplex PCR, while TCRdb's copy carries only in-frame clones and drops some. V and J calls and clone size come straight from that table; D and trimming were deduced from the DNA. The top ten clones hold roughly 5.6% of a sample with some 180,000 clones, 70% to 90% of them seen once. This CDR3 has 13 residues. The V end was cut by 3 bases, the J end by 4 bases, with 9 bases between. Looked up from germline, CDR1 is LNHDA and CDR2 is SQIVND (reference sequence).

Material for sequencing was peripheral blood. This rearrangement joins TRBV19 to TRBJ1-2; possible D gene TRBD1, 5 bases. This TCR derives from a middle-aged man with active or convalescent COVID-19. CDR3 loop: CASSISGIYGYTF. The CDR3 DNA follows: TGTGCCAGTAGTATCTCAGGGATCTATGGCTACACCTTC.